The rows below give T cell receptor beta chains drawn from one sample of a study of cytomegalovirus exposure and HLA in healthy donors. This table comes from immunoSEQ multiplex PCR, and its TCRdb copy is limited to in-frame clones, with some not included. The data contain about 130,000 clones, 75% to 90% of them seen just once; the ten biggest clones take up approximately 20%. The sample was PBMCs. The receptors originated from a man between 18 and 35 years old in good health and CMV-seropositive. Both conserved end residues are part of each CDR3. A D gene is named only where the DNA matches it firmly. The size entry is marked missing in some rows and otherwise reads once, few, many or a size class.

d_gene	j_gene	v_gene	abundance	CDR3nt	CDR3aa
NA	TRBJ2-2	TRBV18	NA	TGTGCCAGCTCACCGCCCGAGCTCCCCGGGGAGCTGTTTTTT	CASSPPELPGELFF
NA	TRBJ2-5	TRBV30	NA	TGTGCCTGGAGTGTACAGGCCGGGCCAGGTACCCAGTACTTC	CAWSVQAGPGTQYF
NA	TRBJ2-7	TRBV7-9	NA	TGTGCCAGCATCCTAGGGGGGGACTACGAGCAGTACTTC	CASILGGDYEQYF
TRBD2	TRBJ2-3	TRBV9	NA	TGTGCCAGCAGCGTAGTATCAACTAGCGGGGGCGGCGCAGATACGCAGTATTTT	CASSVVSTSGGGADTQYF
TRBD2	TRBJ2-3	TRBV28	NA	TGCGCGGGGGGTTCTAGCACAGATACGCAGTATTTT	CAGGSSTDTQYF
TRBD1	TRBJ1-4	TRBV10-2	few	TGCGCCAGCACCGCACAGGGGACTAATGAAAAACTGTTTTTT	CASTAQGTNEKLFF
TRBD2	TRBJ2-1	TRBV10-2	NA	TGCGCCAGCAGTGGGCGCGGGGGGGCAGGGGAGCAGTTCTTC	CASSGRGGAGEQFF
TRBD2	TRBJ2-3	TRBV4-1	NA	TGCGCCAGCAGCCGAGTCGGGGGGGGGCAAGATACGCAGTATTTT	CASSRVGGGQDTQYF
TRBD2	TRBJ2-1	TRBV7-3	NA	TGTGCCAGCAGCCTGGGGGGGTCCGTCAATGAGCAGTTCTTC	CASSLGGSVNEQFF
TRBD1	TRBJ1-2	TRBV5-1	once	TGCGCCAGCAGCTTAACGGACAGGGTAGACTATGGCTACACCTTC	CASSLTDRVDYGYTF
NA	TRBJ1-1	TRBV21-1	NA	TGTGCCAGCAGCCGACGACAGTCCGGCCTCGGGAACACTGAAGCTTTCTTT	CASSRRQSGLGNTEAFF
NA	TRBJ1-5	TRBV21-1	once	TGTGCCAGCAGCAAAAGACGGGAGAATCAGCCCCAGCATTTT	CASSKRRENQPQHF
NA	TRBJ1-2	TRBV6-5	NA	TGTGCCAGCAGTTACTCCCTGCAGGGTTTTAACTATGGCTACACCTTC	CASSYSLQGFNYGYTF
TRBD1	TRBJ1-1	TRBV11-2	NA	TGTGCCAGCAGCTTAGCAGGGGGCCGGGACACTGAAGCTTTCTTT	CASSLAGGRDTEAFF
TRBD1	TRBJ2-5	TRBV18	once	TGTGCCAGCTCACCACCGGACAGGGCACAAGAGACCCAGTACTTC	CASSPPDRAQETQYF
NA	TRBJ1-5	TRBV2	NA	TGTGCCAGCAGTGAACAGTATAGCAATCAGCCCCAGCATTTT	CASSEQYSNQPQHF
TRBD1	TRBJ1-1	TRBV7-9	NA	TGTGCCAGCAGCTTAATACAGGGGGTCACTGAAGCTTTCTTT	CASSLIQGVTEAFF
NA	TRBJ1-1	TRBV9	NA	TGTGCCAGCAGCGTTCGGGGACAATCAAACACTGAAGCTTTCTTT	CASSVRGQSNTEAFF
TRBD1	TRBJ2-7	TRBV10-2	once	TGCGCCACCAAGGGGACAGGGGGCACCAACGAGCAGTACTTC	CATKGTGGTNEQYF
TRBD2	TRBJ2-1	TRBV27	NA	TGTGCCAGCAGTTTAATTAGCGGGGGGTCCTACAATGAGCAGTTCTTC	CASSLISGGSYNEQFF
NA	TRBJ2-6	TRBV7-9	once	TGTGCCAGCAGCGTCCTGTCTAACCCTGGGGCCAACGTCCTGACTTTC	CASSVLSNPGANVLTF
NA	TRBJ1-5	TRBV5-8	few	TGTGCCAGCAGCTACACACAGGGAATGGGAAATCAGCCCCAGCATTTT	CASSYTQGMGNQPQHF
TRBD1	TRBJ1-2	TRBV7-6	NA	TGTGCCAGCAGCTTAGCGGGACAGGGCGATGGCTACACCTTC	CASSLAGQGDGYTF
NA	TRBJ2-3	TRBV12-1	NA	TGTGCCAGCAGGTCGCCCCGGCAGGTAACCGATACGCAGTATTTT	CASRSPRQVTDTQYF
TRBD2	TRBJ2-1	TRBV5-1	NA	TGCGCCAGCAGCTTGGTTCCGGGACTAGAGTGGAATGAGCAGTTCTTC	CASSLVPGLEWNEQFF
TRBD1	TRBJ1-5	TRBV10-2	NA	TGCGCCAGCAGTGAGACTACAGGGGCAGGGAATCAGCCCCAGCATTTT	CASSETTGAGNQPQHF
NA	TRBJ1-1	TRBV9	NA	TGTGCCAGCAGCGTAGCGGCGGGAAACACTGAAGCTTTCTTT	CASSVAAGNTEAFF
NA	TRBJ2-1	TRBV5-1	NA	TGCGCCAGCAGCGCAACTAGGGCGAGCTCCTACAATGAGCAGTTCTTC	CASSATRASSYNEQFF
TRBD2	TRBJ2-1	TRBV6-5	many	TGTGCCAGCAGCCCTAGCGGGGGGGCCGGTAATGAGCAGTTCTTC	CASSPSGGAGNEQFF
TRBD1	TRBJ1-6	TRBV28	NA	TGTGCCAGCAGTCCCGCCCATTTGCAGGGGGTTGGATTTAATTCACCCCTCCACTTT	CASSPAHLQGVGFNSPLHF
NA	TRBJ1-2	TRBV27	NA	TGTGCCAGCAGTTTTTTGGCCTTTCTTCCCCATGGCTACACCTTC	CASSFLAFLPHGYTF
NA	TRBJ2-2	TRBV11-2	NA	TGTGCCAGCAGTCCCGTGGGGGGGGCTTTCACCGGGGAGCTGTTTTTT	CASSPVGGAFTGELFF
NA	TRBJ2-7	TRBV9	NA	TGTGCCAGCAGCGTAGGTACCATGGGCGAGCAGTACTTC	CASSVGTMGEQYF
TRBD2	TRBJ2-1	TRBV19	NA	TGTGCCAGTAGGAAGGGACTAGCGGACCCATACTTCTCCTACAATGAGCAGTTCTTC	CASRKGLADPYFSYNEQFF
TRBD2	TRBJ2-5	TRBV30	NA	TGTGCCTGGAGTGAAGGTCGGGGGGGCTCAGAGACCCAGTACTTC	CAWSEGRGGSETQYF
NA	TRBJ1-1	TRBV7-9	NA	TGTGCCAGCAGCAGAGAGGGAGCTCCTAATGAAGCTTTCTTT	CASSREGAPNEAFF
NA	TRBJ1-6	TRBV28	NA	TGTGCCAGCAGTCCCATCGACAGTGATAATTCACCCCTCCACTTT	CASSPIDSDNSPLHF
NA	TRBJ2-3	TRBV2	NA	TGTGCCAGCAGTGGCATGGCGGGGTACACAGATACGCAGTATTTT	CASSGMAGYTDTQYF
TRBD2	TRBJ2-3	TRBV27	NA	TGTGCCAGCAGCCGGAATAGACTAGCGGGGGGGCCCGCAAATACGCAGTATTTT	CASSRNRLAGGPANTQYF
TRBD2	TRBJ2-1	TRBV7-7	NA	TGTGCCAGCAGCCCCCCGGGAGGCTACAATGAGCAGTTCTTC	CASSPPGGYNEQFF
TRBD1	TRBJ1-2	TRBV5-5	NA	TGTGCCAGCAGCTTTGACAGGGGATTTTATGGCTACACCTTC	CASSFDRGFYGYTF
TRBD1	TRBJ1-5	TRBV5-8	NA	TGTGCCAGCAGTAGACTCCGGGACAGTGACAATCAGCCCCAGCATTTT	CASSRLRDSDNQPQHF
TRBD1	TRBJ1-1	TRBV4-2	few	TGTGCCAGCAGCGAGACCACGGGACAGGGGTTAGATGAAGCTTTCTTT	CASSETTGQGLDEAFF
TRBD2	TRBJ2-7	TRBV7-2	once	TGTGCCAGCAGCCCCGGACTAGCGGGGGGCCGCGAGCAGTACTTC	CASSPGLAGGREQYF
NA	TRBJ1-1	TRBV13	once	TGTGCCAGCAGATTGACAGCTGAAGCTTTCTTT	CASRLTAEAFF
NA	TRBJ2-1	TRBV9	NA	TGTGCCAGCAGCCCGAGCGGCAGCTCCTACAATGAGCAGTTCTTC	CASSPSGSSYNEQFF
NA	TRBJ1-5	TRBV11-2	NA	TGTGCCAGCAGCTTAGATGGAGGGAGAGATCAGCCCCAGCATTTT	CASSLDGGRDQPQHF
TRBD1	TRBJ2-7	TRBV18	NA	TGTGCCAGCTCACCCATCCGGACAGGCACCTACGAGCAGTACTTC	CASSPIRTGTYEQYF
NA	TRBJ2-5	TRBV13	NA	TGTGCCAGCAGCTTTGGGGGCGCTAGGGAGACCCAGTACTTC	CASSFGGARETQYF
NA	TRBJ2-7	TRBV28	NA	TGTGCCAGCAGTTCCCCGGCGGGGGCGGAAGCCCTCTACGAGCAGTACTTC	CASSSPAGAEALYEQYF
NA	TRBJ1-2	TRBV29-1	NA	TGCAGCGTTGAAGTTAGTCTTAATTGGAGATCAACAGGGAATCCCTTCTATGGCTACACCTTC	CSVEVSLNWRSTGNPFYGYTF
NA	TRBJ2-3	TRBV7-9	NA	TGTGCCAGCAGACGGACGGGGATTTTCACAGATACGCAGTATTTT	CASRRTGIFTDTQYF
NA	TRBJ2-2	TRBV7-9	NA	TGTGCCAGCAGCTTAGCTGGGGCGGACACCGGGGAGCTGTTTTTT	CASSLAGADTGELFF
TRBD1	TRBJ2-3	TRBV7-2	NA	TGTGCCAGCAGCTCCGGACAGGGCACAGATACGCAGTATTTT	CASSSGQGTDTQYF
NA	TRBJ2-7	TRBV6-5	NA	TGTGCCAGCAGTAAAGACCCTACGGGAGCCTACGAGCAGTACTTC	CASSKDPTGAYEQYF
TRBD2	TRBJ2-3	TRBV5-4	NA	TGTGCCAGCAGCCTGACTAGCGGAAGCACAGATACGCAGTATTTT	CASSLTSGSTDTQYF
NA	TRBJ1-2	TRBV7-8	NA	TGTGCCAGCAGCCCCAACATCTATGGCTACACCTTC	CASSPNIYGYTF
TRBD2	TRBJ2-1	TRBV6-1	NA	TGTGCCAGCCGGGAGGGCGGGGCCAATGAGCAGTTCTTC	CASREGGANEQFF
TRBD1	TRBJ2-2	TRBV4-1	NA	TGCGCCAGCAGCCCCTTCTCCTCTTGGACAGGGGGGATGGACACCGGGGAGCTGTTTTTT	CASSPFSSWTGGMDTGELFF